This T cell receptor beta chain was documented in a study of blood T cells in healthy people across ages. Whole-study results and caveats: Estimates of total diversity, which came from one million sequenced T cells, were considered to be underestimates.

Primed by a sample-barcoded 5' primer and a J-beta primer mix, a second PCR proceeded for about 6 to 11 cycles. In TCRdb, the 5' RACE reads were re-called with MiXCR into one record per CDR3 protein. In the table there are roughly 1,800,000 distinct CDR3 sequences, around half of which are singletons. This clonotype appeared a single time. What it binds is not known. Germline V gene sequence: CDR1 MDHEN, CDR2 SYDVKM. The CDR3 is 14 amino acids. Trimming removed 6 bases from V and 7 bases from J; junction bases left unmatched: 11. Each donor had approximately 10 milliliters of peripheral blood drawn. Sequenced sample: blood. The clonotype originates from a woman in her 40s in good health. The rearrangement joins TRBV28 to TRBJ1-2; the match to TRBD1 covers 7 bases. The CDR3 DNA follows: TGTGCCAGCAGGCGGACAGGCCGGATTCTTGGCTACACCTTC. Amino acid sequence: CASRRTGRILGYTF.